Below are 2 T cell receptor beta chains sequenced from a single sample in a study of blood T cell repertoires in COVID-19. The method was immunoSEQ multiplex PCR; TCRdb's version includes in-frame clones alone and lacks a portion of them. This table has 65,000 or so clones, approximately 90% appearing once. The specimen was peripheral blood. Receptors originate from a man over 45 with active COVID-19.

The CDR3 DNA sequence: TGTGCCAGCAGCTTAAAAAGGTCTCTAGCTAACTATGGCTACACCTTC. It encodes CASSLKRSLANYGYTF. The chain couples TRBV7-2 to TRBJ1-2; D is unclear. CDR1 and CDR2 (germline): SGHTA, FQGNSA. The V end was cut by 2 bases, the J end by 0 bases, with 13 bases between. The CDR3 is 16 residues long.

This sequence joins TRBV19 and TRBJ1-4; D possibly corresponds to TRBD1 (6 bases). The CDR3 is 16 residues long. The V gene lost 3 bases and the J gene lost 0 bases, with 11 bases spanning the gap. CDR1 is LNHDA, CDR2 SQIVND, per germline (reference sequence). CDR3 coding DNA: TGTGCCAGTAGTATGAGAAAGGGGGCAACTAATGAAAAACTGTTTTTT. This encodes CASSMRKGATNEKLFF.